This T cell receptor beta chain was identified during a study of cytomegalovirus exposure and HLA in healthy donors. On this clone itself: Antigen: not known.

The junction had 6 bases not matched to a gene; V was cut back by 1 base and J by 5 bases. This CDR3 region has 15 residues. CDR1 SGHVS and CDR2 FQNEAQ come from the germline V gene. Study-wide results and caveats: Highest at DRB1 and lowest at HLA-C, TCR association rates differed among HLA loci in a later analysis.

13 Jbeta primers and 60 Vbeta primers were used for the PCR. Here immunoSEQ multiplex PCR was the method, and the copy in TCRdb shows in-frame clones only, minus some. The sample consists of about 140,000 clones, about 80% of them appearing once. This receptor was obtained from a man aged 18 to 29 in good health and CMV-seronegative. Material: PBMCs. This chain connects TRBV7-8 to TRBJ2-3, with 7 bases matching TRBD2. CDR3 sequence (DNA): TGTGCCAGCAGCTTAGGGGGGTGGGAGGGAGATACGCAGTATTTT. It codes for CASSLGGWEGDTQYF.